Listed here is a single T cell receptor (beta chain). The antigen is not known. The data were obtained in a study of draining lymph node invasion in breast cancer. Turning to the study itself: Flow cytometry for EpCAM/CD45 confirmed the node was metastatic. Notes on the study in general: Tconvs appeared less clonally expanded than Tregs across all tissues.

Sorting for CD4+ CD45RA- CD25high cells yielded memory regulatory T cells. T cells were pre-enriched with a Pan T Cell isolation kit before staining and sorting. Via MiXCR, TCRdb re-called the bulk RNA-seq reads, giving one row per CDR3 protein. The sample includes about 3,100 distinct CDR3 sequences, approximately 50% of them seen just once. This CDR3 contains 14 residues. The germline V gene encodes CDR1 DFQATT and CDR2 SNEGSKA (reference sequence). The ends lost 6 bases at V and 6 bases at J; junction bases unmatched: 12. The sequencing sample was made of sorted memory Tregs from a lymph node. The V and J genes are TRBV20-1 and TRBJ2-7; TRBD1 matches 9 bases. This receptor was identified in a female donor with luminal breast cancer. The CDR3 region is CSADRPGQGGEQYF. The CDR3 nucleotides read TGCAGTGCCGATAGGCCGGGACAGGGAGGCGAGCAGTACTTC.